These 26 T cell receptor beta chains originate from one sample sequenced in a study of blood T cell repertoires in COVID-19. Clones were read by immunoSEQ multiplex PCR, and TCRdb kept only the in-frame ones, dropping some. Seen here are fewer than 150,000 clones, 75% to 85% observed once, and the top ten hold roughly 4%. The source material was peripheral blood. The receptors here all came from a woman older than 75 with acute or convalescent COVID-19.

V gene TRBV6-9 combines with J gene TRBJ1-4; the match to TRBD1 covers 8 bases. Losses at the gene ends were 8 bases for V and 4 bases for J; bases not matched to a gene: 9. CDR1 and CDR2 (germline): MNHGY, SVAAGI. CDR3 length: 15 residues. The chain's CDR3 is CASAILQGVNEKLFF. CDR3 bases: TGTGCCAGCGCGATCCTACAGGGGGTTAATGAAAAACTGTTTTTT.

The chain links TRBV6-5 to TRBJ1-1; the D is unclear. The germline V gene encodes CDR1 MNHEY and CDR2 SVGAGI. Trimming shortened V by 8 bases and J by 0 bases, and 10 bases separated the two germline ends. This CDR3 is 13 amino acids long. In DNA form, the CDR3 reads TGTGCCAGCCTATTATCCATGAACACTGAAGCTTTCTTT. This sequence encodes CASLLSMNTEAFF.

This sequence joins TRBV9 and TRBJ1-2; a possible D gene is TRBD1 (5 bases). The germline V and J ends were trimmed by 0 bases and 5 bases, with 17 bases remaining between them. The germline CDR1 and CDR2 sequences are SGDLS and YYNGEE. The CDR3 runs to 16 residues. The DNA of the CDR3 is TGTGCCAGCAGCGTAGCTACCCGGGGCGGGAAGTATGGCTACACCTTC. It yields the protein CASSVATRGGKYGYTF.

This clone appeared a single time. The V and J genes are TRBV4-1 and TRBJ1-2; 10 bases are shared with TRBD1. CDR1 and CDR2 (germline): MGHRA, YSYEKL. Unmatched junction bases numbered 7, after V lost 5 bases and J lost 4 bases. The CDR3 has 15 amino acids. The CDR3 DNA is TGCGCCAGCAGCGCCCGGGACAGGGGTGGCTATGGCTACACCTTC. Its translation: CASSARDRGGYGYTF.

The chain couples TRBV28 to TRBJ2-6; a possible D gene is TRBD1 (6 bases). The germline V gene encodes CDR1 MDHEN and CDR2 SYDVKM. This CDR3 has 15 residues. V was clipped by 5 bases and J by 2 bases, with 10 bases between them. The CDR3 spells CASSRDRTGANVLTF. Here the CDR3 DNA reads TGTGCCAGCAGTCGTGACAGGACTGGGGCCAACGTCCTGACTTTC.

This clone has just one count. The V call is TRBV19, the J call TRBJ1-2; a weak D match, TRBD1 (6 bases). Germline assignment: CDR1 LNHDA and CDR2 SQIVND (reference sequence). This CDR3 region has 14 residues. Trimming cost V 7 bases and J 4 bases, with 16 bases left between them. The CDR3 DNA follows: TGTGCCAGTATGGGGGGGCCGCTGATCTATGGCTACACCTTC. Translated, it gives CASMGGPLIYGYTF.

The V gene is TRBV5-1, the J gene TRBJ2-7; TRBD2 agrees at 14 bases. This CDR3 contains 15 residues. J lost 6 bases, V lost 3 bases, and 5 bases had no gene match. Germline values: CDR1 SGHRS, CDR2 YFSETQ. The CDR3 nucleotides are TGCGCCAGCAGCTCGGGACTAGCGGGGGCAGGCGAGCAGTACTTC. It encodes CASSSGLAGAGEQYF.

In its sample, this clone was seen once. The chain is built from TRBV10-3 and TRBJ1-1; TRBD1 agrees at 7 bases. Per the germline V gene, CDR1 is ENHRY and CDR2 is SYGVKD. The CDR3 sequence is 14 residues long. After removal of 6 bases from V and 5 bases from J, the junction contained 9 bases not matched to a gene. CDR3: CAIRDRREKTEAFF. CDR3 sequence (DNA): TGTGCCATCAGGGACAGGAGAGAGAAAACTGAAGCTTTCTTT.

The rearrangement joins TRBV5-1 to TRBJ1-6; 7 nucleotides match TRBD1. In germline, CDR1 is SGHRS, CDR2 YFSETQ. After removal of 0 bases from V and 9 bases from J, the junction contained 6 bases not matched to a gene. This CDR3 spans 15 amino acids. CDR3 sequence reads: CASSLGQGGSSPLHF. CDR3 nucleotides: TGCGCCAGCAGCTTGGGACAGGGAGGATCTTCACCCCTCCACTTT.

This chain uses TRBV5-1 with TRBJ2-3, with TRBD2 matching 9 bases. CDR1 is SGHRS, CDR2 YFSETQ, per germline. The CDR3 has 14 residues. V shed 2 bases, J shed 3 bases, and the junction held 1 base outside the gene matches. CDR3 nucleotides: TGCGCCAGCAGCTTAAGCGGGGGGACAGATACGCAGTATTTT. It encodes CASSLSGGTDTQYF.

The chain links TRBV5-1 to TRBJ2-1; tentative D call: TRBD2 (6 bases). CDR3 length: 13 residues. CDR1 SGHRS and CDR2 YFSETQ come from the germline V gene. With 0 bases removed from V and 12 bases from J, the gap between germline ends came to 13 bases. CDR3 loop: CASSLVERAGQFF. The CDR3 DNA reads as TGCGCCAGCAGCTTGGTAGAGCGGGCGGGGCAGTTCTTC.

The rearrangement joins TRBV2 to TRBJ2-7; D not certain. V dropped 7 bases and J dropped 1 base, with 8 bases sitting between them. The CDR3 has 12 amino acids. CDR1 and CDR2 (germline): SNHLY, FYNNEI. CDR3 loop: CASKLLSYEQYF. In DNA, the CDR3 is TGTGCCAGCAAACTCCTGTCCTACGAGCAGTACTTC.

The J gene is TRBJ2-1, the V gene TRBV18; maybe TRBD1 (6 bases). The ends were cut back, 2 bases at V and 9 bases at J, with 26 bases in the middle. Germline V gene sequence: CDR1 KGHSH, CDR2 LQKENI. The CDR3 contains 18 residues. The CDR3 loop is CASSPGQWLKLSRREQFF. The CDR3 region has the DNA TGTGCCAGCTCACCAGGACAGTGGCTGAAACTCAGCAGACGTGAGCAGTTCTTC. Looking up the rest from reference TRBV18 and TRBJ2-1 gives the full variable domain: NAGVMQNPRHLVRRRGQEARLRCSPMKGHSHVYWYRQLPEEGLKFMVYLQKENIIDESGMPKERFSAEFPKEGPSILRIQQVVRGDSAAYFCASSPGQWLKLSRREQFFGPGTRLTVL.

This clone showed up just once. V gene TRBV19 combines with J gene TRBJ2-7; D is unclear. Trimming removed 1 base from V and 3 bases from J, with 10 bases in between. Per the germline V gene, CDR1 is LNHDA and CDR2 is SQIVND (reference sequence). The CDR3 totals 14 residues. The DNA for the CDR3 is TGTGCCAGTAGTATAGGAGCAGCGTACTACGAGCAGTACTTC. Encoded protein: CASSIGAAYYEQYF. Together with reference TRBV19 and TRBJ2-7, the CDR3 gives the full variable domain: DGGITQSPKYLFRKEGQNVTLSCEQNLNHDAMYWYRQDPGQGLRLIYYSQIVNDFQKGDIAEGYSVSREKKESFPLTVTSAQKNPTAFYLCASSIGAAYYEQYFGPGTRLTVT.

This clone turned up a few times. The chain has TRBV14 and TRBJ1-1; D is unclear. From germline, CDR1 is SGHDN and CDR2 FVKESK. This CDR3 is 13 amino acids long. The germline V and J ends were trimmed by 4 bases and 1 base, with 7 bases remaining between them. In DNA, the CDR3 is TGTGCCAGCAGCCCCGGGTGGAACACTGAAGCTTTCTTT. Its protein is CASSPGWNTEAFF.

V is TRBV7-2 and J is TRBJ2-5; 8 bases line up with TRBD2. The V gene's germline CDR1 is SGHTA and CDR2 FQGNSA. This CDR3 region has 15 residues. V trimming: 5 bases; J trimming: 6 bases; junction bases outside the gene matches: 11. CDR3 protein: CASSQGLAGGKTQYF. The DNA of the CDR3 is TGTGCCAGCAGCCAGGGACTGGCGGGGGGCAAGACCCAGTACTTC. Full variable domain (outside the CDR3, taken from reference TRBV7-2 and TRBJ2-5): GAGVSQSPSNKVTEKGKDVELRCDPISGHTALYWYRQSLGQGLEFLIYFQGNSAPDKSGLPSDRFSAERTGGSVSTLTIQRTQQEDSAVYLCASSQGLAGGKTQYFGPGTRLLVL.

The rearrangement joins TRBV3-1 (or the pseudogene TRBV3-2) to TRBJ1-2; tentatively, D is TRBD1 (6 bases). With 4 bases removed from V and 4 bases from J, the gap between germline ends came to 13 bases. Germline loops: CDR1 LGHDT, CDR2 YNNKEL (reference sequence). The CDR3 loop spans 14 amino acids. CDR3 DNA sequence: TGTGCCAGCAGCCTACAGGGCGTCACCTATGGCTACACCTTC. This gives the protein CASSLQGVTYGYTF.

This clone was counted a single time. In nucleotides, the CDR3 is TGTGCCAGCAGTGTCTACCAGGGGGCCGGCTACGAGCAGTACTTC. Translating it yields CASSVYQGAGYEQYF. The chain uses TRBV2 and TRBJ2-7; 8 bases agree with TRBD1. CDR1 is SNHLY and CDR2 is FYNNEI in the germline V gene. V lost 4 bases, J lost 3 bases, and 8 bases stayed unmatched. CDR3 length: 15 amino acids.

The rearrangement joins TRBV7-3 to TRBJ2-7; 8 nucleotides match TRBD2. Germline V lookup: CDR1 SGHTA, CDR2 FQGTGA. This CDR3 comprises 15 residues. Trimming took 5 bases from V and 2 from J; bases not matched to a gene: 8. The CDR3 nucleotides read TGTGCCAGCAGCCCCTCCGGGGGGGGAACCTACGAGCAGTACTTC. Translated: CASSPSGGGTYEQYF.

The rearrangement links TRBV2 to TRBJ2-7; D perhaps matches TRBD1 (6 bases). The CDR3 runs 13 residues. Germline-derived CDR1 and CDR2 are SNHLY and FYNNEI. V was shortened by 2 bases and J by 4 bases, with 9 bases between the two germline ends. CDR3 loop: CASSEPGQYEQYF. In DNA form, the CDR3 reads TGTGCCAGCAGTGAACCAGGACAGTACGAGCAGTACTTC.

This clone appeared a few times. The rearrangement joins TRBV21-1 to TRBJ1-1. TRBV21-1 is a pseudogene. This CDR3 is 16 amino acids long. The CDR3 reads CASSEKDSRGNTEAFF. The CDR3 nucleotides read TGTGCCAGCAGCGAGAAGGATAGTCGCGGGAACACTGAAGCTTTCTTT.

This sequence joins TRBV18 and TRBJ1-6; the D is unclear. This CDR3 has 14 residues. Germline V gene sequence: CDR1 KGHSH, CDR2 LQKENI. V was pared by 3 bases and J by 8 bases, with 11 bases between. CDR3 sequence reads: CASSPTPRDSPLHF. CDR3 nucleotide sequence: TGTGCCAGCTCACCCACCCCGCGGGATTCACCCCTCCACTTT.

The CDR3 reads CASSLARRDSPLHF. CDR3 DNA: TGCGCCAGCAGCTTGGCACGCCGAGATTCACCCCTCCACTTT. The rearrangement uses TRBV5-1 and TRBJ1-6; D ambiguous. This CDR3 region has 14 residues. V was trimmed by 0 bases and J by 8 bases, leaving 9 bases between them. The V gene's germline CDR1 is SGHRS and CDR2 YFSETQ.

The gene calls are TRBV5-1 and TRBJ2-5, with TRBD1 identical over 9 bases. The germline V gene encodes CDR1 SGHRS and CDR2 YFSETQ. V was clipped by 0 bases and J by 7 bases; unmatched bases: 4. This CDR3 has 14 amino acids. The CDR3 here is CASSLDRGRGTQYF. The CDR3 DNA follows: TGCGCCAGCAGCTTGGACAGGGGGCGCGGGACCCAGTACTTC.

A word on this clone: The junction does not match germline at one end; this may be a read error. The chain joins TRBV28 to TRBJ1-1, with a possible D match to TRBD1 (5 bases). CDR3 length equals 15 residues. Germline loops: CDR1 MDHEN, CDR2 SYDVKM. CDR3 DNA sequence: TGTGCCAGCAGTGAACGGGGGAAGGGGACCCCCTGGCTGGTCTTT. Its protein is CASSERGKGTPWLVF.

V is TRBV10-1 and J is TRBJ1-4; D is unclear. Trimming stripped 8 bases from V and 5 bases from J, with 15 bases between. The CDR3 loop spans 14 amino acids. Germline V gives CDR1 WNHNN, CDR2 SYGVQD (reference sequence). CDR3 loop: CASSSGAANEKLFF. CDR3 coding DNA: TGCGCCAGCTCTTCGGGAGCCGCGAATGAAAAACTGTTTTTT.